Below, 30 T cell receptor beta chains from the same sample are listed, as sequenced in a study of blood T cell repertoires in COVID-19. Sequenced by immunoSEQ multiplex PCR; TCRdb stores in-frame clones only, minus some. Altogether approximately 210,000 clones are present, about 85% being singletons, with the ten largest covering roughly 20%. The sample comprised peripheral blood. The origin of the receptors is a human donor in a cohort sampled during active COVID-19.

This clone was found a few times. The chain joins TRBV19 to TRBJ1-5, with 8 bases that match TRBD1. This CDR3 contains 14 residues. J lost 4 bases, V lost 5 bases, and 4 bases had no gene match. Germline CDR1 and CDR2: LNHDA and SQIVND (reference sequence). The CDR3 coding sequence is TGTGCCAGTAGTTACAGGGGGGTAAATCAGCCCCAGCATTTT. Amino acid sequence: CASSYRGVNQPQHF. Full variable domain (rest looked up from reference TRBV19 and TRBJ1-5): DGGITQSPKYLFRKEGQNVTLSCEQNLNHDAMYWYRQDPGQGLRLIYYSQIVNDFQKGDIAEGYSVSREKKESFPLTVTSAQKNPTAFYLCASSYRGVNQPQHFGDGTRLSIL.

This rearrangement joins TRBV3-1 (or the pseudogene TRBV3-2) to TRBJ2-3; 8 nucleotides align to TRBD1. The CDR3 has 15 amino acids. With 4 bases clipped from V and 2 bases from J, the junction kept 5 bases outside the gene matches. Germline assignment: CDR1 LGHDT and CDR2 YNNKEL (reference sequence). The CDR3 DNA follows: TGTGCCAGCAGCCCGTTGACAGGGGACACAGATACGCAGTATTTT. It specifies CASSPLTGDTDTQYF.

This chain links TRBV6-1 with TRBJ1-4, with D possibly being TRBD1 (6 bases). Germline V gene lookup returns CDR1 MNHNS and CDR2 SASEGT. The CDR3 length is 12 residues. V was clipped by 2 bases and J by 11 bases, with 9 bases between them. CDR3 DNA: TGTGCCAGCAGTGAAACAGGGCGGAAACTGTTTTTT. This translates into CASSETGRKLFF.

CDR3 sequence reads: CASSSSSGSYEQYF. CDR3 in DNA: TGCGCCAGCAGCTCTTCTAGCGGGAGCTACGAGCAGTACTTC. The V gene is TRBV5-1, the J gene TRBJ2-7; 10 bases are a match to TRBD2. V dropped 3 bases and J dropped 3; count of bases not matched to a gene: 3. The germline gives CDR1 SGHRS, CDR2 YFSETQ. The CDR3 covers 14 residues.

The chain employs TRBV7-8 and TRBJ2-1; 8 nucleotides align to TRBD2. CDR3 length: 15 amino acids. V trimming: 5 bases; J trimming: 7 bases; junction bases outside the gene matches: 10. CDR1 SGHVS and CDR2 FQNEAQ come from the germline V gene. CDR3 region: CASSPRTSRNNEQFF. The CDR3 region has the DNA TGTGCCAGCAGCCCCAGGACTAGCAGAAATAATGAGCAGTTCTTC. Supplemented by reference TRBV7-8 and TRBJ2-1, the full variable domain reads GAGVSQSPRYKVAKRGQDVALRCDPISGHVSLFWYQQALGQGPEFLTYFQNEAQLDKSGLPSDRFFAERPEGSVSTLKIQRTQQEDSAVYLCASSPRTSRNNEQFFGPGTRLTVL.

The V gene is TRBV19, the J gene TRBJ1-5, with 7 positions matching TRBD1. After removal of 6 bases from V and 1 base from J, the junction contained 12 bases not matched to a gene. Germline V gives CDR1 LNHDA, CDR2 SQIVND (reference sequence). The CDR3 is 17 amino acids. This CDR3 reads CASSRQGALLSNQPQHF. CDR3 in DNA: TGTGCCAGTAGCCGACAGGGCGCTTTACTAAGCAATCAGCCCCAGCATTTT.

This chain uses TRBV27 with TRBJ2-4, with TRBD2 identical over 10 bases. J gave up 12 bases and V 0 bases, and 8 bases lay outside the gene matches. This CDR3 region has 15 residues. Germline lookup yields CDR1 MNHEY and CDR2 SMNVEV (reference sequence). CDR3 DNA: TGTGCCAGCAGTTTATCCGGGACTAGCGTGTCAACTCAGTACTTC. It translates to CASSLSGTSVSTQYF.

The chain carries TRBV12-3 or TRBV12-4 and TRBJ1-2; TRBD1 aligns across 11 bases. The CDR3 is 12 amino acids. The V segment lost 7 bases and the J segment 6 bases; nucleotides outside the gene matches: 1. CDR3 sequence: CASKGQGDGYTF. CDR3 coding DNA: TGTGCCAGCAAGGGACAGGGGGATGGCTACACCTTC.

The V gene is TRBV5-1, the J gene TRBJ1-2, with a weak D call TRBD1 (5 bases). Trimming took 4 bases from V and 7 from J, leaving 14 bases between them. The CDR3 is made up of 13 amino acids. The germline CDR1 and CDR2 sequences are SGHRS and YFSETQ. In DNA form, the CDR3 reads TGCGCCAGCAGCCCCCGGCTCCAGGGTGGCTACACCTTC. Translated: CASSPRLQGGYTF.

The chain combines TRBV7-9 with TRBJ1-3, with D unresolved. The germline V gene encodes CDR1 SEHNR and CDR2 FQNEAQ (reference sequence). Trimming pared 5 bases from V and 0 bases from J, leaving 11 bases between. This CDR3 region has 15 residues. Here the CDR3 reads CASSPRLLSGNTIYF. DNA for the CDR3: TGTGCCAGCAGCCCTCGACTCCTCTCTGGAAACACCATATATTTT. Variable domain in full (rest from reference TRBV7-9 and TRBJ1-3): DTGVSQNPRHKITKRGQNVTFRCDPISEHNRLYWYRQTLGQGPEFLTYFQNEAQLEKSRLLSDRFSAERPKGSFSTLEIQRTEQGDSAMYLCASSPRLLSGNTIYFGEGSWLTVV.

A single count supports this clone. The chain combines TRBV19 with TRBJ1-5; TRBD1 agrees at 7 bases. Germline trimming cut 4 bases from V and 5 bases from J; bases unmatched to any gene: 8. CDR1 is LNHDA and CDR2 is SQIVND in the germline V gene (reference sequence). This CDR3 contains 15 residues. As DNA, the CDR3 is TGTGCCAGTAGTACTATTAGGGGGCTGGATCAGCCCCAGCATTTT. It codes for CASSTIRGLDQPQHF.

The chain joins TRBV3-1 (or the pseudogene TRBV3-2) to TRBJ1-2; possible D gene TRBD1, 6 bases. Trimming took 1 base from V and 0 from J, leaving 21 bases between them. Germline-derived CDR1 and CDR2 are LGHDT and YNNKEL (reference sequence). The CDR3 consists of 19 residues. CDR3 bases: TGTGCCAGCAGCCAAGCCCCCGGCCCGGAACAGGGAGCTAACTATGGCTACACCTTC. As protein: CASSQAPGPEQGANYGYTF.

The chain has TRBV7-6 and TRBJ2-7; the match to TRBD2 covers 9 bases. CDR3 size: 14 residues. V gave up 5 bases and J gave up 0 bases; unmatched junction bases: 2. In germline, CDR1 is SGHVS, CDR2 FNYEAQ. CDR3 sequence: CASSGTSSSYEQYF. The CDR3 DNA is TGTGCCAGCAGCGGGACTAGCAGCTCCTACGAGCAGTACTTC.

The chain links TRBV19 to TRBJ2-1, with unresolved D. This CDR3 has 15 residues. Germline-derived CDR1 and CDR2 are LNHDA and SQIVND (reference sequence). V lost 4 bases and J lost 1, with 11 bases in between. The DNA of the CDR3 is TGTGCCAGTAGTAGTGAGGCTAGGTCCTACAATGAGCAGTTCTTC. Translating gives CASSSEARSYNEQFF.

The chain recombines TRBV6-6 with TRBJ2-5, with 14 bases identical to TRBD2. Per germline, CDR1 MNHNY and CDR2 SVGAGI (reference sequence). V was pared by 6 bases and J by 4 bases, with 10 bases of the junction left unmatched. The CDR3 sequence is 17 residues long. As DNA, the CDR3 is TGTGCCAGCAGCCGACTAGCGGGAGGGATTGGGTCAGAGACCCAGTACTTC. Amino acid sequence: CASSRLAGGIGSETQYF.

Points on this clone: In the same sample, other DNA sequences code for this CDR3. The chain employs TRBV5-1 and TRBJ2-2; possible D gene TRBD2, 5 bases. The V end was cut by 0 bases, the J end by 0 bases, with 6 bases between. The CDR3 is 15 residues long. Germline V gene lookup returns CDR1 SGHRS and CDR2 YFSETQ. The chain's CDR3 is CASSLGGTNTGELFF. CDR3 nucleotides: TGCGCCAGCAGCTTGGGAGGGACGAACACCGGGGAGCTGTTTTTT.

V gene TRBV5-1 combines with J gene TRBJ2-4; the D gene is possibly TRBD2 (5 bases). This CDR3 is built from 12 residues. Deletions cut 2 bases from V and 12 bases from J, with 12 bases between. The germline V gene encodes CDR1 SGHRS and CDR2 YFSETQ. DNA of the CDR3: TGCGCCAGCAGCTTTAATTCGGGGAATCAGTACTTC. It encodes CASSFNSGNQYF.

The chain couples TRBV24-1 to TRBJ2-2, with 8 bases fitting TRBD2. The J segment lost 10 bases and the V segment lost 8 bases, leaving 8 bases of the junction unmatched. Germline V gives CDR1 KGHDR, CDR2 SFDVKD. The CDR3 has 13 residues. As DNA, the CDR3 is TGTGCCACCACCCGCGGGGGGAATGAGGAGCTGTTTTTT. Translation: CATTRGGNEELFF.

This clone was recorded once. In DNA form, the CDR3 reads TGTGCCAGCAGCCAAGTGCCAGGGGGTTATGGCTACACCTTC. Its translation: CASSQVPGGYGYTF. V is TRBV3-1 (or the pseudogene TRBV3-2) and J is TRBJ1-2; the match to TRBD1 covers 7 bases. This CDR3 has 14 residues. With V trimmed by 1 base and J by 5 bases, 4 bases remained unmatched. Germline V lookup: CDR1 LGHDT, CDR2 YNNKEL (reference sequence).

This chain joins TRBV5-5 and TRBJ2-7; 13 bases agree with TRBD2. Unmatched junction bases numbered 14, after V lost 3 bases and J lost 8 bases. The CDR3 consists of 17 residues. From germline, CDR1 is SGHKS and CDR2 YYEKEE (reference sequence). The CDR3 is CASSSDSWTSGGVKQYV. CDR3 nucleotides: TGTGCCAGCAGCTCGGATTCTTGGACTAGCGGGGGAGTAAAGCAGTACGTC.

This chain connects TRBV7-9 to TRBJ1-2; TRBD1 might be the D (5 bases). V lost 7 bases, J lost 0 bases, and 24 bases lay in between. This CDR3 is built from 18 residues. From germline, CDR1 is SEHNR and CDR2 FQNEAQ (reference sequence). In DNA form, the CDR3 reads TGTGCCAGCACCTCTGCCAGGGATTTTCTGTTAGCTAACTATGGCTACACCTTC. Translated: CASTSARDFLLANYGYTF.

This chain joins TRBV10-3 and TRBJ2-1; tentative D call: TRBD2 (5 bases). This CDR3 contains 15 residues. Germline-derived CDR1 and CDR2 are ENHRY and SYGVKD. V lost 3 bases, J lost 7 bases, and 16 bases lay in between. The CDR3 DNA reads as TGTGCCATCAGTGACGGGGTTGGGGTCACAAATGAGCAGTTCTTC. It specifies CAISDGVGVTNEQFF.

The chain links TRBV6-2 or TRBV6-3 to TRBJ2-1; D is undetermined. V dropped 2 bases and J dropped 9 bases, with 8 bases sitting between them. CDR1 MNHEY and CDR2 SVGEGT come from the germline V gene. There are 12 residues in the CDR3. In nucleotides, the CDR3 is TGTGCCAGCAGTTACGGGCCCGCTGAGCAGTTCTTC. It yields the protein CASSYGPAEQFF.

The gene calls are TRBV7-2 and TRBJ2-2; D gene ambiguous. Trimming cost V 1 base and J 2 bases, with 5 bases left between them. From germline, CDR1 is SGHTA and CDR2 FQGNSA. This CDR3 region has 14 residues. The chain's CDR3 is CASSLGHNTGELFF. CDR3 sequence (DNA): TGTGCCAGCAGCTTAGGTCATAACACCGGGGAGCTGTTTTTT.

This chain joins TRBV28 and TRBJ2-5; D may be TRBD1 (6 bases). Trimming took 2 bases from V and 4 from J, leaving 17 bases between them. The germline V gene has CDR1 MDHEN and CDR2 SYDVKM. This CDR3 spans 16 amino acids. In nucleotides, the CDR3 is TGTGCCAGCAGTTTACCCGAGTGGGGACACCTAGAGACCCAGTACTTC. This codes for CASSLPEWGHLETQYF.

This chain joins TRBV4-1 and TRBJ2-5, with a tentative D call TRBD2 (6 bases). V lost 1 base to trimming and J lost 4 bases, with 13 bases between them. Germline V gene sequence: CDR1 MGHRA, CDR2 YSYEKL. The CDR3 sequence is 15 residues long. The CDR3 protein is CASSQVATRGETQYF. CDR3 nucleotides: TGCGCCAGCAGCCAAGTTGCGACTAGGGGAGAGACCCAGTACTTC.

V and J are TRBV5-1 and TRBJ2-7; TRBD2 aligns across 13 bases. The CDR3 covers 16 residues. Losses at the gene ends were 5 bases for V and 3 bases for J; bases not matched to a gene: 8. Germline CDR1 SGHRS, CDR2 YFSETQ. In DNA form, the CDR3 reads TGCGCCAGCAGGGCGGGACTAGCGGGATCGTTCTACGAGCAGTACTTC. Translated: CASRAGLAGSFYEQYF.

The chain combines TRBV19 with TRBJ2-1; TRBD1 is a possible D gene (6 bases). V lost 5 bases and J 4 bases, leaving 24 bases between the germline ends. Germline lookup yields CDR1 LNHDA and CDR2 SQIVND (reference sequence). The CDR3 consists of 18 residues. The chain's CDR3 is CASSGLYLAWTDYNEQFF. The CDR3 DNA sequence: TGTGCCAGTAGTGGGTTGTATCTGGCCTGGACAGATTACAATGAGCAGTTCTTC. Looking up the rest from reference TRBV19 and TRBJ2-1 gives the full variable domain: DGGITQSPKYLFRKEGQNVTLSCEQNLNHDAMYWYRQDPGQGLRLIYYSQIVNDFQKGDIAEGYSVSREKKESFPLTVTSAQKNPTAFYLCASSGLYLAWTDYNEQFFGPGTRLTVL.

The chain combines TRBV5-1 with TRBJ1-6; 10 positions match TRBD1. Germline V gives CDR1 SGHRS, CDR2 YFSETQ. The CDR3 is 15 amino acids. The V segment lost 1 base and the J segment 8 bases; nucleotides outside the gene matches: 3. The CDR3 protein is CASSLFGTGDSPLHF. CDR3 sequence (DNA): TGCGCCAGCAGCTTGTTCGGGACAGGGGATTCACCCCTCCACTTT.

The chain joins TRBV6-1 to TRBJ1-1; 7 nucleotides align to TRBD1. The CDR3 has 14 amino acids. V lost 1 base, J lost 5 bases, and 4 bases stayed unmatched. Germline-derived CDR1 and CDR2 are MNHNS and SASEGT. The CDR3 loop is CASSEEGAVTEAFF. The CDR3 DNA reads TGTGCCAGCAGTGAAGAGGGGGCGGTTACTGAAGCTTTCTTT.